Following are 18 T cell receptor beta chains from one sample sequenced in a study of blood T cells in healthy people across ages. Then a second PCR, running roughly 7 to 11 cycles, was carried out with a sample-barcoded 5' primer and a J-beta primer mix. Each CDR3 protein gets one entry after TCRdb re-called the 5' RACE reads with MiXCR. The repertoire has fewer than 1.5 million distinct CDR3 sequences, approximately 40% of them found once; the top ten carry 7% to 9.5%. Sequencing used blood. These receptors were collected from a woman between 18 and 29 years old in good health.

V gene TRBV4-1 combines with J gene TRBJ2-2; 9 bases align to TRBD2. The CDR3 runs 18 residues. The ends lost 0 bases at V and 0 bases at J; junction bases unmatched: 5. CDR1 and CDR2 from the germline V gene are MGHRA and YSYEKL. CDR3: CASSQDPAGGSNTGELFF. CDR3 nucleotides: TGCGCCAGCAGCCAAGATCCAGCGGGGGGATCGAACACCGGGGAGCTGTTTTTT.

This chain's CDR3 is CSAVFGTGFGDTQYF. The CDR3 DNA reads as TGCAGCGCTGTTTTCGGGACAGGGTTTGGAGATACGCAGTATTTT. The chain joins TRBV29-1 to TRBJ2-3; the match to TRBD1 covers 9 bases. CDR1 SQVTM and CDR2 ANQGSEA come from the germline V gene. J lost 5 bases, V lost 7 bases, and 13 bases had no gene match. The CDR3 totals 15 residues.

This chain joins TRBV19 and TRBJ2-3, with TRBD1 matching over 10 bases. The V gene end was trimmed by 10 bases and the J gene end by 6 bases; junction bases not matched to a gene: 7. The CDR3 loop spans 13 amino acids. In germline, CDR1 is LNHDA, CDR2 SQIVND (reference sequence). This CDR3 reads CATRTGGTDTQYF. The CDR3 DNA follows: TGTGCCACCCGGACAGGGGGGACGGATACGCAGTATTTT.

In this sample, this clonotype turned up a few times. The CDR3 DNA reads TGTGCCAGCAGGAAAAGGGACGGAGGCAACACCATATATTTT. Protein sequence: CASRKRDGGNTIYF. The chain recombines TRBV12-3 or TRBV12-4 with TRBJ1-3, with D possibly matching TRBD1 (5 bases). The CDR3 is 14 residues long. Trimming pared 6 bases from V and 7 bases from J, leaving 16 bases between.

This chain uses TRBV5-1 with TRBJ2-3, with D unclear. Germline V gene sequence: CDR1 SGHRS, CDR2 YFSETQ. This CDR3 is 16 amino acids long. The V end lost 0 bases, the J end lost 0 bases, and 11 bases lay between the germline ends. Here the CDR3 DNA reads TGCGCCAGCAGCTTGGTGTCTGACCTTAGCACAGATACGCAGTATTTT. Its protein product is CASSLVSDLSTDTQYF.

The chain carries TRBV5-1 and TRBJ1-1; D is undetermined. Germline V gene lookup returns CDR1 SGHRS and CDR2 YFSETQ. The CDR3 extends over 14 amino acids. Trimming took 0 bases from V and 3 from J, leaving 9 bases between them. CDR3 bases: TGCGCCAGCAGCTTGGGCCCAGTAGACACTGAAGCTTTCTTT. Translation: CASSLGPVDTEAFF.

The chain couples TRBV27 to TRBJ2-7; 10 bases are shared with TRBD1. The CDR3 covers 16 residues. Germline loops: CDR1 MNHEY, CDR2 SMNVEV (reference sequence). Unmatched junction bases numbered 9, after V lost 2 bases and J lost 5 bases. CDR3 sequence: CASSLTRTGGIHEQYF. The CDR3 nucleotides are TGTGCCAGCAGTTTAACGAGGACAGGGGGTATCCACGAGCAGTACTTC.

The V call is TRBV28, the J call TRBJ1-4; 8 bases map to TRBD1. The germline CDR1 and CDR2 sequences are MDHEN and SYDVKM. The CDR3 has 15 amino acids. The trim removed 5 bases at V and 4 bases at J, leaving 6 bases unmatched. The CDR3 is CASSDDRGVNEKLFF. The DNA for the CDR3 is TGTGCCAGCAGTGACGACAGGGGCGTTAATGAAAAACTGTTTTTT. The full variable domain, completed using reference TRBV28 and TRBJ1-4, is DVKVTQSSRYLVKRTGEKVFLECVQDMDHENMFWYRQDPGLGLRLIYFSYDVKMKEKGDIPEGYSVSREKKERFSLILESASTNQTSMYLCASSDDRGVNEKLFFGSGTQLSVL.

For the CDR3, the DNA is TGTGCCAGCTCACCGGGACGGGGGAGCAGGCCCTACGAGCAGTACTTC. Protein product: CASSPGRGSRPYEQYF. The chain is built from TRBV18 and TRBJ2-7, with D possibly matching TRBD2 (6 bases). The V end was cut by 3 bases, the J end by 2 bases, with 17 bases between. Germline V gives CDR1 KGHSH, CDR2 LQKENI. This CDR3 contains 16 residues.

This clonotype came up a few times. The chain has TRBV7-9 and TRBJ1-2; 7 bases line up with TRBD1. The germline V gene encodes CDR1 SEHNR and CDR2 FQNEAQ (reference sequence). This CDR3 spans 15 amino acids. Losses at the gene ends were 3 bases for V and 8 bases for J; bases not matched to a gene: 12. Here the CDR3 reads CASSFNRGGRDGYTF. CDR3 bases: TGTGCCAGCAGCTTCAACCGAGGGGGCCGGGACGGCTACACCTTC.

This rearrangement joins TRBV6-1 to TRBJ2-7; TRBD2 agrees at 11 bases. This CDR3 is 15 amino acids long. V lost 7 bases to trimming and J lost 5 bases; unmatched junction nucleotides: 10. CDR1 MNHNS and CDR2 SASEGT come from the germline V gene. The DNA for the CDR3 is TGTGCCAGCAAGGGACTAGCGGCAGCCCACAACGAGCAGTACTTC. Translation gives CASKGLAAAHNEQYF.

This clonotype was observed a handful of times. The chain links TRBV10-3 to TRBJ2-3; maybe TRBD2 (6 bases). CDR3 length: 16 amino acids. With 0 bases removed from V and 4 bases from J, the gap between germline ends came to 14 bases. CDR1 and CDR2 from the germline V gene are ENHRY and SYGVKD. CDR3 residues: CAISESGGGGPDTQYF. CDR3 bases: TGTGCCATCAGTGAGTCGGGGGGAGGAGGCCCAGATACGCAGTATTTT.

This clonotype was seen only a few times. The chain employs TRBV7-2 and TRBJ2-7; D is possibly TRBD1 (6 bases). Looked up from germline, CDR1 is SGHTA and CDR2 is FQGNSA. This CDR3 is 13 amino acids long. Trimming removed 1 base from V and 5 bases from J, with 9 bases in between. The CDR3 here is CASSLDRANEQYF. The CDR3 DNA sequence: TGTGCCAGCAGCTTAGACAGGGCGAACGAGCAGTACTTC. Variable domain in full (rest from reference TRBV7-2 and TRBJ2-7): GAGVSQSPSNKVTEKGKDVELRCDPISGHTALYWYRQSLGQGLEFLIYFQGNSAPDKSGLPSDRFSAERTGGSVSTLTIQRTQQEDSAVYLCASSLDRANEQYFGPGTRLTVT.

The CDR3 coding sequence is TGTGCCAGCAGCCGCCCTGGGACATACAACAATGAGCAGTTCTTC. This codes for CASSRPGTYNNEQFF. The chain uses TRBV25-1 and TRBJ2-1, with a weak D call TRBD1 (6 bases). The V end lost 6 bases, the J end lost 5 bases, and 17 bases lay between the germline ends. CDR1 is MGHDK, CDR2 SYGVNS, per germline. This CDR3 contains 15 residues.

The chain employs TRBV7-2 and TRBJ2-2; 8 bases match TRBD1. The CDR3 consists of 15 residues. The germline V gene has CDR1 SGHTA and CDR2 FQGNSA. V gave up 5 bases and J gave up 5 bases; unmatched junction bases: 7. For the CDR3, the DNA is TGTGCCAGCAGCCCTCCTAGGACAGGGACCGGGGAGCTGTTTTTT. It yields the protein CASSPPRTGTGELFF.

The V call is TRBV28, the J call TRBJ1-1; D is uncertain. The V gene lost 3 bases and the J gene lost 5 bases, with 16 bases spanning the gap. The CDR3 covers 15 residues. Looked up from germline, CDR1 is MDHEN and CDR2 is SYDVKM. In DNA form, the CDR3 reads TGTGCCAGCAGTTTGTTAGGTCTGCCCCAAACTGAAGCTTTCTTT. This sequence encodes CASSLLGLPQTEAFF. Full variable domain (missing parts from reference TRBV28 and TRBJ1-1): DVKVTQSSRYLVKRTGEKVFLECVQDMDHENMFWYRQDPGLGLRLIYFSYDVKMKEKGDIPEGYSVSREKKERFSLILESASTNQTSMYLCASSLLGLPQTEAFFGQGTRLTVV.

V usage is TRBV20-1 and J usage is TRBJ1-1; D gene unclear. With 6 bases removed from V and 6 bases from J, the gap between germline ends came to 11 bases. Germline V gives CDR1 DFQATT, CDR2 SNEGSKA (reference sequence). The CDR3 has 11 amino acids. The CDR3 nucleotides read TGCAGTGCCTACACCGCCCCTGAAGCTTTCTTT. Translating gives CSAYTAPEAFF.

The chain carries TRBV29-1 and TRBJ1-1; maybe TRBD1 (5 bases). Deletions cut 8 bases from V and 4 bases from J, with 17 bases between. This CDR3 is 13 amino acids long. CDR1 is SQVTM, CDR2 ANQGSEA, per germline. Written as DNA, the CDR3 is TGCAGCATTATACCAGGGTTCGGCACTGAAGCTTTCTTT. Translation gives CSIIPGFGTEAFF.